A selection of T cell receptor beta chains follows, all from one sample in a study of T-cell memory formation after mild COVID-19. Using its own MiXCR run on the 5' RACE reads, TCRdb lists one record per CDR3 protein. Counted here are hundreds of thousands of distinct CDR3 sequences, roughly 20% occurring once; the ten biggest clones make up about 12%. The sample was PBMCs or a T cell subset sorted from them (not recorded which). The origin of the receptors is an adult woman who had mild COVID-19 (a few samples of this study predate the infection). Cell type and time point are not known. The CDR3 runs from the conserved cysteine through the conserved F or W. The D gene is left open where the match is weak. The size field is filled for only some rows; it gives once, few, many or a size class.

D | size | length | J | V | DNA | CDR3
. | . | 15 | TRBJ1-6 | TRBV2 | TGTGCCAGCAGTGACGGCACAGGGTGGAGATCACCCCTCCACTTT | CASSDGTGWRSPLHF
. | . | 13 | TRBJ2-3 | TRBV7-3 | TGTGCCAGCAGCTTAACACAGCCAGATACGCAGTATTTT | CASSLTQPDTQYF
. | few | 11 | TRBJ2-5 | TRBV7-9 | TGTGCCAGCAGAGTAGGAGAGACCCAGTACTTC | CASRVGETQYF
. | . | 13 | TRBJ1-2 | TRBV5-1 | TGCGCCAGCAGCTTCCGGGAGAACTATGGCTACACCTTC | CASSFRENYGYTF
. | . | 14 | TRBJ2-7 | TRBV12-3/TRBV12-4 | TGTGCCAGCTCCCCGGCAGGGCCAGCATACGAGCAGTACTTC | CASSPAGPAYEQYF
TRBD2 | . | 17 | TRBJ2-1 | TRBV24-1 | TGTGCCACCAGTTCCGTGAGCCCTAGCGGGAGGGGCAATGAGCAGTTCTTC | CATSSVSPSGRGNEQFF
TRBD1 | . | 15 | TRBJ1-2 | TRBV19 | TGTGCCAGTAGTAATCCCGGGACAGGTGACTATGGCTACACCTTC | CASSNPGTGDYGYTF
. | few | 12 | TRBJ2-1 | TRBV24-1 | TGTGCCACCAGCCAGGAGTACAATGAGCAGTTCTTC | CATSQEYNEQFF
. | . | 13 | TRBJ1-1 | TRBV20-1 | TGCAGTGCTAGCCAGGACACGAACACTGAAGCTTTCTTT | CSASQDTNTEAFF
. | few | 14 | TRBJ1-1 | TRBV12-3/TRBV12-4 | TGTGCCAGCAGTGCTTTGACAGGAAACACTGAAGCTTTCTTT | CASSALTGNTEAFF
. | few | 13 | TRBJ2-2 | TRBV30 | TGTGCCTGGAGTGTAGCGTTCACCGGGGAGCTGTTTTTT | CAWSVAFTGELFF
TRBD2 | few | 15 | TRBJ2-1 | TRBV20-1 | TGCAGTGCTAGAGTCGGAGCGGGAGGGTACAATGAGCAGTTCTTC | CSARVGAGGYNEQFF
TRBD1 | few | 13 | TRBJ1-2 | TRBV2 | TGTGCCAGCAGCCCAGACAGGGCCGGTGGCTACACCTTC | CASSPDRAGGYTF
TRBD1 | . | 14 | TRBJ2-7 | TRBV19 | TGTGCCAGTAGTGAGAGAAGACAGGGTCAAGGGCAGTACTTC | CASSERRQGQGQYF
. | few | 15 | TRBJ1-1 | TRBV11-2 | TGTGCCAGCAGCTTCGCGAGATTGACGGTTACTGAAGCTTTCTTT | CASSFARLTVTEAFF
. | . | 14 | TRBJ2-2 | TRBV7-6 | TGTGCCAGCAGCTTGGAACAGAACACCGGGGAGCTGTTTTTT | CASSLEQNTGELFF
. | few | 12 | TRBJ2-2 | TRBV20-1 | TGCAGTGCTAGAGATAACACCGGGGAGCTGTTTTTT | CSARDNTGELFF
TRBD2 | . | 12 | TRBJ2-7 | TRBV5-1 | TGCGCCTCGAATGGGGGGGACTACGAGCAGTACTTC | CASNGGDYEQYF
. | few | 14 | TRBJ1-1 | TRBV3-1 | TGTGCCAGCAGCCCGAGGGTATCGGACACTGAAGCTTTCTTT | CASSPRVSDTEAFF
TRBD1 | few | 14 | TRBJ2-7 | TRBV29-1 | TGCAGCGTTCTAGGGGGCGACAACTCCTACGAGCAGTACTTC | CSVLGGDNSYEQYF
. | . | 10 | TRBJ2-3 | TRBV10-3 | TGTGCCATCGGGACAGATACGCAGTATTTT | CAIGTDTQYF
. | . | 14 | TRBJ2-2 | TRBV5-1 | TGCGCCAGCAGCTCAGGACAGTACACCGGGGAGCTGTTTTTT | CASSSGQYTGELFF
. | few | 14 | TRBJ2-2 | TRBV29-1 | TGCAGCGCTCTCACCGAGGGTACCTGGCGCGGGGTGTTTTTT | CSALTEGTWRGVFF
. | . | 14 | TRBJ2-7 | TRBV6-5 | TGTGCCAGCAGTTACTCGGGGCCTCTCGGCGAGCAGTACTTC | CASSYSGPLGEQYF
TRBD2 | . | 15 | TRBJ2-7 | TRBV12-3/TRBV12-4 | TGTGCCAGCAGCCCGGGGACTAACTCTTTAAACGAGCAGTACTTC | CASSPGTNSLNEQYF
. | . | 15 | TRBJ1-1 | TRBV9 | TGTGCCAGCAGCGTAGGGCAGAACATGAACACTGAAGCTTTCTTT | CASSVGQNMNTEAFF